The count of the clone carrying this TCR beta chain is one. The CDR3 extends over 14 amino acids. The ends were cut back, 1 base at V and 14 bases at J, with 15 bases in the middle. The germline V gene has CDR1 SEHNR and CDR2 FQNEAQ (reference sequence). Assay used: immunoSEQ multiplex PCR; TCRdb lists only in-frame clones, some missing. The sample holds 370,000 or so clones; roughly 80% are singletons and the top ten take about 1%. This entry belongs to a study of blood T cell repertoires in COVID-19. Sequencing input: peripheral blood. J is TRBJ1-6 and V is TRBV7-9; D unclear. This receptor was identified in a human donor with acute or convalescent COVID-19. The donor label of this sample is uncertain. This chain's CDR3 is CASSLVAGRSALHF. The CDR3, as DNA: TGTGCCAGCAGCTTAGTAGCGGGAAGGTCAGCCCTCCACTTT.